The 26 T cell receptor beta chains below all came from one sample that was sequenced in a study of blood T cell repertoires in COVID-19. Only in-frame clones appear in the TCRdb table, and some are missing; sequencing was by immunoSEQ multiplex PCR. The sample contains under 65,000 clones, about 85% of which appear only once. Source material: peripheral blood. These receptors originate from a woman aged 80 or over with COVID-19, enrolled during active disease.

The J gene is TRBJ1-6, the V gene TRBV6-5; a possible D gene is TRBD1 (5 bases). This CDR3 spans 14 amino acids. Looked up from germline, CDR1 is MNHEY and CDR2 is SVGAGI. V lost 2 bases and J 11 bases, leaving 13 bases between the germline ends. CDR3 in amino acids: CASSYGAGSPPLHF. DNA of the CDR3: TGTGCCAGCAGTTACGGTGCAGGGTCGCCACCCCTCCACTTT.

The chain is built from TRBV5-8 and TRBJ2-1, with 10 bases aligning to TRBD2. CDR3 length: 14 residues. The trim removed 3 bases at V and 12 bases at J, leaving 9 bases unmatched. Germline V lookup: CDR1 SGHTS, CDR2 YDEGEE. The CDR3 DNA reads TGTGCCAGCAGCTCTTGGACTAGCGGAAAGGTGCAGTTCTTC. Encoded protein: CASSSWTSGKVQFF.

The chain carries TRBV3-1 (or the pseudogene TRBV3-2) and TRBJ1-1; possible D gene TRBD1, 5 bases. The germline gives CDR1 LGHDT, CDR2 YNNKEL (reference sequence). Trimming took 0 bases from V and 10 from J, leaving 18 bases between them. The CDR3 runs to 15 residues. The CDR3 reads CASSQDLSQGGSAFF. DNA for the CDR3: TGTGCCAGCAGCCAAGATCTGAGTCAGGGTGGGTCAGCTTTCTTT.

The gene calls are TRBV15 and TRBJ1-1; D might be TRBD1 (6 bases). This CDR3 comprises 13 residues. The germline V and J ends were trimmed by 5 bases and 6 bases, with 13 bases remaining between them. Germline lookup yields CDR1 LNHNV and CDR2 YYDKDF (reference sequence). The CDR3 bases are TGTGCCACCAGCTGGACAGATCGGGCTGAAGCTTTCTTT. Its translation: CATSWTDRAEAFF.

J is TRBJ1-5 and V is TRBV21-1; TRBD1, the D gene given by the table, was not confirmed from the DNA. TRBV21-1 is annotated as a pseudogene. The CDR3 is 13 residues long. CDR3 region: CASKATGNQPQHF. CDR3 bases: TGTGCCAGCAAGGCGACAGGAAATCAGCCCCAGCATTTT.

J is TRBJ2-6 and V is TRBV19; D is uncertain. V was clipped by 1 base and J by 1 base, with 8 bases between them. CDR1 is LNHDA, CDR2 SQIVND, per germline (reference sequence). The length of the CDR3 is 16 residues. CDR3 region: CASSIGWSSGANVLTF. Written as DNA, the CDR3 is TGTGCCAGTAGTATAGGGTGGAGTTCTGGGGCCAACGTCCTGACTTTC.

This chain connects TRBV5-1 to TRBJ1-2, with unresolved D. The CDR3 loop spans 12 amino acids. Germline V lookup: CDR1 SGHRS, CDR2 YFSETQ. Trimming cost V 4 bases and J 7 bases, with 11 bases left between them. The CDR3 sequence: CASSTTRGGYTF. The CDR3 coding sequence is TGCGCCAGCAGCACGACCCGGGGTGGCTACACCTTC.

This chain connects TRBV7-8 to TRBJ1-5; perhaps TRBD1 as D (5 bases). This CDR3 has 15 residues. The germline V gene encodes CDR1 SGHVS and CDR2 FQNEAQ. Trimming pared 5 bases from V and 2 bases from J, leaving 13 bases between. The CDR3 spells CASSTSGARNQPQHF. The DNA for the CDR3 is TGTGCCAGCAGCACCAGTGGGGCTCGCAATCAGCCCCAGCATTTT.

The chain joins TRBV9 to TRBJ1-1; no reliable D call. Per germline, CDR1 SGDLS and CDR2 YYNGEE. The V gene lost 0 bases and the J gene lost 2 bases, with 8 bases spanning the gap. This CDR3 is built from 14 residues. CDR3 region: CASSVAPSNTEAFF. In DNA, the CDR3 is TGTGCCAGCAGCGTAGCTCCTTCCAACACTGAAGCTTTCTTT.

The V gene is TRBV5-1, the J gene TRBJ1-2, with D unclear. Trimming removed 0 bases at V and 4 bases at J, with 13 bases between. Germline loops: CDR1 SGHRS, CDR2 YFSETQ. The CDR3 runs to 15 residues. The CDR3 nucleotides read TGCGCCAGCAGCTTGGCCCCCGCGGCCGGCTATGGCTACACCTTC. Its translation: CASSLAPAAGYGYTF.

CDR3 sequence (DNA): TGTGCCAGCTCAAAGGGACAGACTCGCAATCAGCCCCAGCATTTT. Amino acids: CASSKGQTRNQPQHF. The chain couples TRBV18 to TRBJ1-5; TRBD1 agrees at 7 bases. The germline V gene has CDR1 KGHSH and CDR2 LQKENI. The CDR3 extends over 15 amino acids. V lost 5 bases to trimming and J lost 2 bases; unmatched junction nucleotides: 6.

This sequence joins TRBV18 and TRBJ1-1, with 8 bases fitting TRBD1. Losses at the gene ends were 3 bases for V and 4 bases for J; bases not matched to a gene: 4. The V gene's germline CDR1 is KGHSH and CDR2 LQKENI. This CDR3 has 14 residues. The CDR3 nucleotides are TGTGCCAGCTCACCGCGACAGGGGAGCACTGAAGCTTTCTTT. It specifies CASSPRQGSTEAFF.

V gene TRBV15 combines with J gene TRBJ2-3; 12 bases match TRBD2. Germline values: CDR1 LNHNV, CDR2 YYDKDF (reference sequence). This CDR3 is 15 amino acids long. Unmatched junction bases numbered 4, after V lost 1 base and J lost 8 bases. In DNA, the CDR3 is TGTGCCACCAGCAGAGGAACTAGCGGGGGGATTACGCAGTATTTT. This codes for CATSRGTSGGITQYF.

The genes are TRBV27 and TRBJ2-1; 11 positions agree with TRBD2. V gave up 5 bases and J gave up 5 bases; unmatched junction bases: 8. The V gene's germline CDR1 is MNHEY and CDR2 SMNVEV (reference sequence). The CDR3 has 16 amino acids. The CDR3 loop reads CASSTYTSGGNNEQFF. In DNA, the CDR3 is TGTGCCAGCAGTACTTACACTAGCGGGGGCAACAATGAGCAGTTCTTC.

The chain employs TRBV7-2 and TRBJ1-4; D might be TRBD1 (5 bases). Trimming removed 2 bases from V and 5 bases from J, with 6 bases in between. Germline values: CDR1 SGHTA, CDR2 FQGNSA. This CDR3 comprises 13 residues. The CDR3 reads CASSLYRNEKLFF. In nucleotides, the CDR3 is TGTGCCAGCAGCTTATACAGGAATGAAAAACTGTTTTTT.

This CDR3 reads CASTIRGLGTEAFF. Written as DNA, the CDR3 is TGTGCCTCAACCATCAGGGGGCTTGGCACTGAAGCTTTCTTT. This rearrangement joins TRBV19 to TRBJ1-1; TRBD1 aligns across 8 bases. V lost 11 bases, J lost 4 bases, and 12 bases stayed unmatched. Germline CDR1 and CDR2: LNHDA and SQIVND (reference sequence). The CDR3 runs to 14 residues.

The chain employs TRBV6-5 and TRBJ2-5; possibly TRBD1 for D (5 bases). Germline V gene sequence: CDR1 MNHEY, CDR2 SVGAGI. The germline V and J ends were trimmed by 10 bases and 0 bases, with 18 bases remaining between them. This CDR3 comprises 15 residues. The CDR3 reads CATRSEQVYQETQYF. CDR3 DNA: TGTGCCACAAGGTCCGAACAGGTGTACCAAGAGACCCAGTACTTC.

The rearrangement links TRBV10-3 to TRBJ1-1, with D possibly being TRBD1 (5 bases). Trimming removed 2 bases at V and 6 bases at J, with 7 bases between. CDR3 size: 12 residues. CDR1 and CDR2 from the germline V gene are ENHRY and SYGVKD. In DNA, the CDR3 is TGTGCCATCAGTGAGGGACACGCTGAAGCTTTCTTT. Amino acids: CAISEGHAEAFF.

This chain uses TRBV29-1 with TRBJ1-2; tentatively, D is TRBD1 (5 bases). The V gene's germline CDR1 is SQVTM and CDR2 ANQGSEA. The V end was cut by 4 bases, the J end by 13 bases, with 16 bases between. CDR3 length: 11 amino acids. DNA of the CDR3: TGCAGCGTTGTCATCGGAGGGGCCCGCACCTTC. Translating gives CSVVIGGARTF.

V gene TRBV10-3 combines with J gene TRBJ1-1; D is uncertain. The germline CDR1 and CDR2 sequences are ENHRY and SYGVKD. Between the trimmed V and J ends, which lost 8 bases and 4 bases, there was a span of 14 bases. The CDR3 has 13 residues. CDR3 DNA: TGTGCCATCGGCACAGAGAAGTCCACTGAAGCTTTCTTT. This sequence encodes CAIGTEKSTEAFF.

This clone was observed a handful of times. This chain uses TRBV29-1 with TRBJ2-2, with D possibly TRBD2 on 5 matching bases. Germline CDR1 SQVTM, CDR2 ANQGSEA. Trimming left V 4 bases short and J 1 base short, with 7 bases between. CDR3 length equals 13 residues. The CDR3 here is CSVVAGNTGELFF. CDR3 bases: TGCAGCGTTGTGGCGGGGAACACCGGGGAGCTGTTTTTT.

The CDR3 coding sequence is TGCGCCAGCAGCTTGGTGGCGACTAGCGGTATCGAGCAGTTCTTC. Protein product: CASSLVATSGIEQFF. The chain uses TRBV5-1 and TRBJ2-1; 9 nucleotides align to TRBD2. V trimming: 0 bases; J trimming: 10 bases; junction bases outside the gene matches: 8. The CDR3 spans 15 residues. Germline V gives CDR1 SGHRS, CDR2 YFSETQ.

This clone was counted only a few times. V gene TRBV7-2 combines with J gene TRBJ2-1, with 12 positions matching TRBD2. The CDR3 length is 17 residues. Trimming took 5 bases from V and 8 from J; bases not matched to a gene: 13. The germline V gene has CDR1 SGHTA and CDR2 FQGNSA. The CDR3 is CASSPRLAGALGDEQFF. The CDR3 nucleotides read TGTGCCAGCAGCCCCCGACTAGCGGGGGCCCTCGGAGATGAGCAGTTCTTC.

This chain connects TRBV28 to TRBJ2-7; TRBD1 is a possible D gene (5 bases). Germline assignment: CDR1 MDHEN and CDR2 SYDVKM. Trimming shortened V by 3 bases and J by 5 bases, and 17 bases separated the two germline ends. The CDR3 runs to 15 residues. Written as DNA, the CDR3 is TGTGCCAGCAGTTTGAAGCGCACAGGTCGCCACGAGCAGTACTTC. Its translation is CASSLKRTGRHEQYF.

The genes are TRBV27 and TRBJ1-1; D remains unclear. Per germline, CDR1 MNHEY and CDR2 SMNVEV (reference sequence). The V end was cut by 6 bases, the J end by 4 bases, with 18 bases between. The CDR3 loop spans 15 amino acids. CDR3 coding DNA: TGTGCCAGCAGCCGTACCCCTGTGCTAACCACTGAAGCTTTCTTT. This gives the protein CASSRTPVLTTEAFF.

The CDR3 is CASSQREGQGSTGELFF. The DNA of the CDR3 is TGCGCCAGCAGCCAACGTGAGGGACAGGGAAGTACCGGGGAGCTGTTTTTT. The genes are TRBV5-1 and TRBJ2-2, with 9 positions matching TRBD1. The CDR3 consists of 17 residues. Germline trimming cut 4 bases from V and 5 bases from J; bases unmatched to any gene: 12. The germline V gene has CDR1 SGHRS and CDR2 YFSETQ.